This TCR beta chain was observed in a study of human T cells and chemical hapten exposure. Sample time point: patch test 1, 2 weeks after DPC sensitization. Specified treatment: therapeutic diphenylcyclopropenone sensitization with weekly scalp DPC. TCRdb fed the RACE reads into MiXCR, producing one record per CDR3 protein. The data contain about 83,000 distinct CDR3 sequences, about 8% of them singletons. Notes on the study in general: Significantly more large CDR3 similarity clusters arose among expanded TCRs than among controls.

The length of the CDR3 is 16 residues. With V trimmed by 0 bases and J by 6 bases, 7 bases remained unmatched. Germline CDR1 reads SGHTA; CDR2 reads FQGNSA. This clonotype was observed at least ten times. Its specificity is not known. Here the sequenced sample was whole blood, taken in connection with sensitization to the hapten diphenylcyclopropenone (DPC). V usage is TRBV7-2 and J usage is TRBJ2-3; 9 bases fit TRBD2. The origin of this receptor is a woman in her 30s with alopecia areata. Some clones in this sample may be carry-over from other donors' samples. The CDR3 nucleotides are TGTGCCAGCAGCTTAGCCTCTAGCGGGGCCTGGGATACGCAGTATTTT. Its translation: CASSLASSGAWDTQYF. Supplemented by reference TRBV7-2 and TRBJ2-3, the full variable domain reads GAGVSQSPSNKVTEKGKDVELRCDPISGHTALYWYRQSLGQGLEFLIYFQGNSAPDKSGLPSDRFSAERTGGSVSTLTIQRTQQEDSAVYLCASSLASSGAWDTQYFGPGTRLTVL.